Reported below is one T cell receptor beta chain. It has no known antigen specificity. The input lacks base qualities; no much larger clone sits a single base away. CD8 naive samples consisted of CD45RO-negative cells that were positively selected for CCR7, yielding a CD45RA+CCR7+ population without TemRA cells. The donors were healthy, HIV-negative adults with no recently reported acute infections or vaccinations. Only Caucasian adults living in Nashville, Tennessee, USA were represented among the donors. After blood collection by leukapheresis, PBMCs were isolated using Ficoll-Histopaque density gradient centrifugation and then cryopreserved in the vapor phase of liquid nitrogen. Analytical flow cytometry was used to check the purity and quantity of each magnetically sorted T cell population. Genomic DNA was isolated from every sorted fraction and measured by UV absorbance on a Nanodrop 2000c. TCR CDR3 regions were amplified from genomic DNA by multiplex PCR using the deep immunoSEQ assay. Genomic DNA extracted from each cell subset was distributed evenly over all wells of several immunoSEQ 96-well plates, and each plate served as one replicate. For sorted subsets, about 220 ng of genomic DNA, equivalent to roughly 30,000 T cell genomes, went into each replicate PCR. The purified libraries were quantified using a Qubit 3.0 fluorometer, sized with a Bioanalyzer 2100, and then quantified again using the KAPA Library Quantification kit. Every immunoSEQ 96-well plate was sequenced on a separate single-read 150-cycle Illumina NextSeq 550 flow cell. The authors processed their data as follows. Because only junctional sequences without quality scores were contained in the immunoSEQ output, filtering matching that applied to full-length reads could not be performed. Sequences were annotated with PyIR, a Python wrapper for IgBLAST v1.9, and V/J genes and CDR3 were assigned using IMGT germline references. Reads with weak V/J assignments (E-value above 1e-6), missing CDR3, stop codons, out-of-frame junctions, or ambiguous translated residues were removed. V3J clonotypes were defined by identical inferred V gene, J gene, and CDR3 amino acid sequence. The percentage overlap between two repertoires was calculated by dividing the number of shared unique clonotypes by the size of the smaller repertoire. Three approaches were used to assess repertoire richness: RTK rarefaction, the Chao1 estimator, and Recon v2.1 estimates of unobserved clonotypes. Generation probabilities for all TCRbeta clonotypes obtained by the gDNA method from four donors were computed using OLGA. In TCRdb, the immuneACCESS table is reduced to in-frame sequences with V and J assigned. These tables do not hold every clone; where another copy was compared, an unresolved V gene accounts for under half, and the others remain unexplained. That table supplies the V and J calls and clone size; D and trimming were determined from the DNA. The sample table shows about 1,900,000 clones, and about 95% are seen once. The ten largest clones add up to 1.2% of the sample.

V is clipped by 6 bases and J by 5 bases, and the sequence between their germline boundaries is 13 bases long. CDR3 length: 13 amino acids, cysteine to phenylalanine. Only the CDR3 region is kept as DNA, spanning 39 bases read in frame from base 1. The germline V gene sets CDR1 to MDHEN and CDR2 to SYDVKM. This entry comes from a study of shared clonotypes between healthy human individuals (TCRdb year 2020). At the level of the whole study: Three men and a couple of women, aged 18 to 49 years, made up the cohort. For each donor, CD4 naive and CD4 memory were each run on three plates, CD8 naive on two plates, and CD8 memory on one plate. Blood TCR repertoires of about 5 healthy adults were deeply sequenced to estimate repertoire size and the extent of clonotype sharing between individuals. To increase sequencing depth and limit assay-specific biases, TCR repertoire library preparation and sequencing were carried out by different laboratories using diverse techniques. Per donor, leukapheresis produced somewhere between about 0.9 and 9.5 billion PBMCs. Study-wide conclusions, independent of this receptor: Sampling was restricted to blood, and TCR repertoires in tissues likely differ from the TCR repertoires found in blood. Compared with non-shared clonotypes, the clonotypes found in all four sorted-subset donors had higher generation probabilities. Naive subsets generally had larger estimated clonotype richness than memory subsets did. Pairwise subsampling indicated that sequencing depth was expected to affect the degree of clonotype sharing among donors. Sharing across a handful of donors was observed for approximately 5% of naive CD4, 3% to 4% of naive CD8, 2% to 2.5% of memory CD4, and about 0.4% of memory CD8 clonotypes. The small number of donors limited the genetic and exposure-history diversity represented. Even with the large sequencing depth, rarefaction of the sorted-subset datasets indicated that sequencing was incomplete.

The material sequenced was naive CD8+ T cells sorted from blood. The intended sense of this specimen's cell subset or site label: CD45RA+CCR7+. This receptor was taken from a man younger than 35 in good health. The chain employs TRBV28 and TRBJ1-1, with TRBD1 perhaps the D gene, on 5 matching bases. The bases are TGTGCCAGCAGCTTCTCAGGGAGTACTGAAGCTTTCTTT. This yields the protein CASSFSGSTEAFF.